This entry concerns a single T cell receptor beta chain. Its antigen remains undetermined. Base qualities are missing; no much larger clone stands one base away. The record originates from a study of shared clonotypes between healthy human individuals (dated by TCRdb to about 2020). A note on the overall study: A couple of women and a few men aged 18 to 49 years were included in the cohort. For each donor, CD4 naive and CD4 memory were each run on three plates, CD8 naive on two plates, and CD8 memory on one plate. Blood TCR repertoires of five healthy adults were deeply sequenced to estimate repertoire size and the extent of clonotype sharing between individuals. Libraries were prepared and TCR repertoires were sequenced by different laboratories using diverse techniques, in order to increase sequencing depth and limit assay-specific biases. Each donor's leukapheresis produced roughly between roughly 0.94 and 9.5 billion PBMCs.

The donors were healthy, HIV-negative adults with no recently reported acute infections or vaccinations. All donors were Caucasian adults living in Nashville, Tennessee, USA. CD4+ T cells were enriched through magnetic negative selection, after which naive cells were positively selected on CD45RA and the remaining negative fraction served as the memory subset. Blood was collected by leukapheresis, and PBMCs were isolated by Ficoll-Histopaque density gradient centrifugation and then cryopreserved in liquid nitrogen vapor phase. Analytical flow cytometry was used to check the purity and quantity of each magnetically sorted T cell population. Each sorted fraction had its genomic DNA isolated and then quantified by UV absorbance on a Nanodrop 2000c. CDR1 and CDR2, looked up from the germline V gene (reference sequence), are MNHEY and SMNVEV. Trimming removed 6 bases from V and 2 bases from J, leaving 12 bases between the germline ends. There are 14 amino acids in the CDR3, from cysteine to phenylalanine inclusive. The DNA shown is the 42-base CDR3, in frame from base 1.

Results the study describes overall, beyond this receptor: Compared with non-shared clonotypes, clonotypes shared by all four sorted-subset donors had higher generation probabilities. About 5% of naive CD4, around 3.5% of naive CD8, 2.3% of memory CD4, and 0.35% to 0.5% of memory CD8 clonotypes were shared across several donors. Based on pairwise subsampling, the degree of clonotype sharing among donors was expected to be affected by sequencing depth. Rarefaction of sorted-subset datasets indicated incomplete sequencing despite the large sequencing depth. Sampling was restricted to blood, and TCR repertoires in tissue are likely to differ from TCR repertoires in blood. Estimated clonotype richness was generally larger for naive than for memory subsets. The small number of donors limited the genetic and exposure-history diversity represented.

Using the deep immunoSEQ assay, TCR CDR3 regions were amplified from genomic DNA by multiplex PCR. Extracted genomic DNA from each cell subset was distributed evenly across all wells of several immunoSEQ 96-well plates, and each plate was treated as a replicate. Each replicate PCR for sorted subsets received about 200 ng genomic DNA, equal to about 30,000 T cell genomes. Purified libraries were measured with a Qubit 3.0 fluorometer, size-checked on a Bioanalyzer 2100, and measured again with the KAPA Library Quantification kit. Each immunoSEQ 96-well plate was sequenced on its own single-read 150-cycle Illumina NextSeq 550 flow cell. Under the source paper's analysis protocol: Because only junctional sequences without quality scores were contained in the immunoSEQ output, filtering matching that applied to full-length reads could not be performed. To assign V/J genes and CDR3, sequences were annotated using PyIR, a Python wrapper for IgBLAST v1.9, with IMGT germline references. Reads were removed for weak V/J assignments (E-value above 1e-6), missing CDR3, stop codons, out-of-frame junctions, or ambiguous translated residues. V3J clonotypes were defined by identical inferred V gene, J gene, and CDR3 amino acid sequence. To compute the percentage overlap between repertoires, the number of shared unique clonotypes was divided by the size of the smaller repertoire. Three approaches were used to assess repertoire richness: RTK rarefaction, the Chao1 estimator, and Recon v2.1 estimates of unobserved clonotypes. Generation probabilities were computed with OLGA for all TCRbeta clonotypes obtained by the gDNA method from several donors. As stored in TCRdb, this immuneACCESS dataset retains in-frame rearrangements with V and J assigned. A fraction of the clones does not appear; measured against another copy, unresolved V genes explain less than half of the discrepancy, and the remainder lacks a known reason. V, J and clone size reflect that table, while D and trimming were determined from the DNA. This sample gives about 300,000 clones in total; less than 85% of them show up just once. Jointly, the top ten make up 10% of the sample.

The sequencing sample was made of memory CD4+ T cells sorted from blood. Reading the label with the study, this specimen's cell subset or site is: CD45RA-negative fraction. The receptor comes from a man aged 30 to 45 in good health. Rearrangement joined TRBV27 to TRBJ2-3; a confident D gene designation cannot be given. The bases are TGTGCCAGCAGACTTATCGCGGCCACAGATACGCAGTATTTT. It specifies CASRLIAATDTQYF.